This TCR beta chain appears in the sequencing data of a study of vaccination and CD4 T cells after COVID-19. The CDR3 contains 14 residues. In germline, CDR1 is MNHEY, CDR2 SMNVEV (reference sequence). The V gene end was trimmed by 5 bases and the J gene end by 8 bases; junction bases not matched to a gene: 8. The treatment: roughly ten-day PBMC culture with coronavirus spike peptide pools or control peptides (ViraFEST assay). Oncomine TCR Beta short-read sequencing was applied to DNA from cultured CD4+ T cells. TCRdb reanalysed the PCR reads using MiXCR and keeps one entry per CDR3 protein. The sample has about 20,000 distinct CDR3 sequences, about 56% seen once. Worth noting for this clonotype: Its specificity is unknown.

The receptor was derived from a human donor who had recovered from COVID-19. This chain joins TRBV27 and TRBJ1-2; 10 nucleotides agree with TRBD1. Material for sequencing was CD4+ T cells from blood, cultured in vitro. The CDR3 sequence is CASSRGGDRGGYTF. DNA of the CDR3: TGTGCCAGCAGTAGGGGAGGGGACAGGGGCGGCTACACCTTC.